This T cell receptor (beta chain) emerged from a study of shared clonotypes between healthy human individuals. Study context: The study used three CD4 naive, three CD4 memory, two CD8 naive and one CD8 memory plate per donor. Study-wide results and caveats: The donor pool, a small one, limited the genetic and exposure-history diversity represented.

A word on this clone: The antigen remains unidentified.

The naive CD8 population came from CD45RO-negative cells selected for CCR7, without terminally differentiated effector memory CD45RA+ cells. The CDR3 is 14 residues long. V lost 3 bases, J lost 7 bases, and 13 bases lay in between. Germline assignment: CDR1 MNHEY and CDR2 SMNVEV (reference sequence). TCRdb keeps only in-frame clones here, not all; method: immunoSEQ multiplex PCR. The sample holds around 2.1 million clones, approximately 94% seen once. The source of this sequence is a young man in good health. Some clones in this sample may be carry-over from other donors' samples. The gene calls are TRBV27 and TRBJ2-4, with D possibly being TRBD1 or TRBD2 (5 bases each). Specimen: naive CD8+ T cells from PBMCs. The CDR3 nucleotides read TGTGCCAGCAGTTTTCAGGGAGCCGGGAACATTCAGTACTTC. Its protein product is CASSFQGAGNIQYF.